The clone carrying this TCR beta chain was observed a single time. Its target is not known. The junction shows a germline mismatch at one end, possibly a read error. The source of the sample is a study of response to subunit inactivated influenza vaccine. This CDR3 is built from 14 residues. CDR1 and CDR2 from the germline V gene are SGHVS and FNYEAQ. General study points: It was suggested by the authors that few new T cells are recruited by each seasonal influenza vaccination.

TCRdb re-derived calls from the RT-PCR reads in MiXCR, one entry per CDR3 protein. The sample contains under 500,000 distinct CDR3 sequences, approximately 11% of which appear only once. The sequencing used PBMCs from blood, collected more than 35 days after vaccination. The clonotype was recovered from a man aged 50 or older who received an inactivated influenza vaccine. This chain links TRBV7-6 with TRBJ2-5; D is perhaps TRBD1 (6 bases). CDR3 residues: CASILASGQPDQYF. DNA of the CDR3: TGTGCCAGCATCTTAGCCTCAGGACAGCCCGACCAGTACTTC.